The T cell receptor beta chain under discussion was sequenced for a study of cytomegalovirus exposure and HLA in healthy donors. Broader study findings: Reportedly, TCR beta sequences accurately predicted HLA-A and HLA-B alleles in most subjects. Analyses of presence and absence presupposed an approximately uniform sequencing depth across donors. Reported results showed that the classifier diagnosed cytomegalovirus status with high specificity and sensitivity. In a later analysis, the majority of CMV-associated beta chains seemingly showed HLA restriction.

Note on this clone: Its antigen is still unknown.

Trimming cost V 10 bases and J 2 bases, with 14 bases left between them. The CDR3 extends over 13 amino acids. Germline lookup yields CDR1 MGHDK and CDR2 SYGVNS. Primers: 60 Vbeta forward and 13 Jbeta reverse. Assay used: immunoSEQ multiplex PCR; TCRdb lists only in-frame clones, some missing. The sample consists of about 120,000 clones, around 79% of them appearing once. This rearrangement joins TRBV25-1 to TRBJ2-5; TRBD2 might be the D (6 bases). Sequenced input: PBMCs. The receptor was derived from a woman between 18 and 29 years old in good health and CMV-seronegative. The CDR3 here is CATSGRGQETQYF. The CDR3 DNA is TGTGCCACCTCGGGCCGGGGGCAAGAGACCCAGTACTTC. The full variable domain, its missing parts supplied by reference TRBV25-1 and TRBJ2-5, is EADIYQTPRYLVIGTGKKITLECSQTMGHDKMYWYQQDPGMELHLIHYSYGVNSTEKGDLSSESTVSRIRTEHFPLTLESARPSHTSQYLCATSGRGQETQYFGPGTRLLVL.